The rows below give T cell receptor beta chains drawn from one sample of a study of shared clonotypes between healthy human individuals. This table comes from immunoSEQ multiplex PCR, and its TCRdb copy is limited to in-frame clones, with some not included. The sample includes about 1 million clones, about 80% seen only once; the top ten take approximately 1.5%. The sample was memory CD4+ T cells sorted from blood. The receptor set was obtained from a man between 18 and 35 years old in good health. CDR3s include the opening cysteine and the closing phenylalanine or tryptophan. The D gene is left open where the match is weak. Clone size appears in some rows only: once, few, many, or a class for an expanded clone.

>once|TRBJ2-7|TRBV7-2|TRBD2
TGTGCCAGCAGCCCACGGGCTAGCGGGAGGGCCTACGAGCAGTACTTC
CASSPRASGRAYEQYF
>NA|TRBJ1-4|TRBV28|NA
TGTGCCAGCCGAAGGGGGGCGGCTAATGAAAAACTGTTTTTT
CASRRGAANEKLFF
>few|TRBJ1-5|TRBV11-2|NA
TGTGCCAGCAGCCTAGACAGCGGCAATCAGCCCCAGCATTTT
CASSLDSGNQPQHF
>NA|TRBJ2-7|TRBV10-3|TRBD1
TGTGCCACCTTTATTATTCCGGGACAGAATGCCTACGAGCAGTACTTC
CATFIIPGQNAYEQYF
>NA|TRBJ2-3|TRBV7-2|TRBD2
TGTGCCAGCAGTTCCGGGAGGGGAGAAAGGGCAGATACGCAGTATTTT
CASSSGRGERADTQYF
>once|TRBJ2-7|TRBV2|TRBD1
TGTGCCAGCAGCAGGGCACTCGGACCAGGGGGAAGCTCCTACGAGCAGTACTTC
CASSRALGPGGSSYEQYF
>NA|TRBJ1-5|TRBV4-1|NA
TGCGCCAGCAGCCAAGCCCAGAAGGAGCCCCAGCATTTT
CASSQAQKEPQHF
>NA|TRBJ2-3|TRBV6-1|NA
TGTGCCAGCAGTGCACGAGCCCACGCTAGGACAGATACGCAGTATTTT
CASSARAHARTDTQYF
>NA|TRBJ2-5|TRBV7-2|TRBD2
TGTGCCAGCAGCCCCCAATTGGGCGGGAGGGAGACCCAGTACTTC
CASSPQLGGRETQYF
>NA|TRBJ2-7|TRBV7-2|NA
TGTGCCAGCAGCTTCCAGTACGAGCAGTACTTC
CASSFQYEQYF
>NA|TRBJ2-7|TRBV4-2|TRBD1
TGTGCCAGCAGCCAAGACCCGGGACAGGGGGCAAACGAGCAGTACTTC
CASSQDPGQGANEQYF
>NA|TRBJ2-7|TRBV7-9|NA
TGTGCCAGCAGCTTGAACTATAACTACGAGCAGTACTTC
CASSLNYNYEQYF
>NA|TRBJ2-3|TRBV9|NA
TGTGCCAGCAGCGTTAGTGGGGCTGCGTCAACAGATACGCAGTATTTT
CASSVSGAASTDTQYF
>NA|TRBJ2-5|TRBV5-4|NA
TGTGCCAGCAGCTTGGCCGGGGTTAGAGAGACCCAGTACTTC
CASSLAGVRETQYF
>NA|TRBJ2-1|TRBV18|TRBD2
TGTGCCAGCTCACCCCCTAGCGGGAGCGGATCCTACAATGAGCAGTTCTTC
CASSPPSGSGSYNEQFF
>NA|TRBJ2-1|TRBV29-1|TRBD2
TGCAGCGTTGCCCGCGGGAGCACCTACAATGAGCAGTTCTTC
CSVARGSTYNEQFF
>NA|TRBJ2-1|TRBV9|TRBD1
TGTGCCAGCAGCTCCAGACCCCACCTCGACAGGGCCAATGAGCAGTTCTTC
CASSSRPHLDRANEQFF
>NA|TRBJ1-2|TRBV5-1|NA
TGCGCCAGCAGCTTGGAGGGAGGATATGGCTACACCTTC
CASSLEGGYGYTF
>NA|TRBJ2-7|TRBV5-1|NA
TGCGCCAGCAGCTCCGACCCGGGACCGAGGGGCTACGAGCAGTACTTC
CASSSDPGPRGYEQYF
>many|TRBJ2-3|TRBV9|NA
TGTGCCAGCAGCGTATATTCCCCGACAGATACGCAGTATTTT
CASSVYSPTDTQYF
>NA|TRBJ2-7|TRBV4-2|NA
TGTGCCAGCGGCTTGGAGGGCTACGAGCAGTACTTC
CASGLEGYEQYF
>NA|TRBJ1-2|TRBV10-2|NA
TGCGCCAGCAGTGAGATGGCGGGATATGGCTACACCTTC
CASSEMAGYGYTF
>NA|TRBJ2-5|TRBV13|TRBD2
TGTGCCAGCAGCTTAGCGGTAGCGGGAGAGACCCAGTACTTC
CASSLAVAGETQYF
>NA|TRBJ2-1|TRBV25-1|TRBD2
TGTGCCAGCAGTGAGCCGGCGGGGGGGAGTTTTGAGCAGTTCTTC
CASSEPAGGSFEQFF
>NA|TRBJ2-7|TRBV19|NA
TGTGCCAGTAGAGAGGCCGGGCCGGGCGACGAGCAGTACTTC
CASREAGPGDEQYF
>NA|TRBJ1-1|TRBV27|NA
TGTGCCAGCAGTTTTACAGTAAACACTGAAGCTTTCTTT
CASSFTVNTEAFF
>NA|TRBJ1-1|TRBV5-4|TRBD1
TGTGCCAGCAGCTTGGGGGGACAGGGAATCACTGAAGCTTTCTTT
CASSLGGQGITEAFF
>NA|TRBJ2-2|TRBV2|TRBD2
TGTGCCAGCAGTGTAGCGGGGGGGTACACCGGGGAGCTGTTTTTT
CASSVAGGYTGELFF
>few|TRBJ2-5|TRBV7-9|TRBD1
TGTGCCAGCAGCAGGGGACAGAGAGAGACCCAGTACTTC
CASSRGQRETQYF
>NA|TRBJ2-7|TRBV30|TRBD1
TGTGCCTGGAACCGGGACAGAAATTCCTACGAGCAGTACTTC
CAWNRDRNSYEQYF
>NA|TRBJ1-5|TRBV7-2|TRBD1
TGTGCCAGCAGCTTAGTAGGGACAGGGTCCCAGCCCCAGCATTTT
CASSLVGTGSQPQHF
>NA|TRBJ2-3|TRBV28|NA
TGTGCCAGCAGTTTCCGGTCGCTAGCTGCAGATACGCAGTATTTT
CASSFRSLAADTQYF
>NA|TRBJ2-1|TRBV9|TRBD2
TGTGCCAGCAGCGTGGGACTAGTCGACCCTAATGAGCAGTTCTTC
CASSVGLVDPNEQFF
>once|TRBJ2-5|TRBV7-6|NA
TGTGCCAGCAGCCCGTTTCTAGGAGAGACCCAGTACTTC
CASSPFLGETQYF
>NA|TRBJ2-7|TRBV6-5|TRBD2
TGTGCCAGCAGCTTGACTAGCGGGTCGACCTACGAGCAGTACTTC
CASSLTSGSTYEQYF
>NA|TRBJ1-2|TRBV2|NA
TGTGCCAGCAGTGAGGCAGGGGTTATTGGTGGCTACACCTTC
CASSEAGVIGGYTF
>NA|TRBJ2-7|TRBV5-6|NA
TGTGCCAGCAGCTTTGACTTACCGGGAGCCGAGCAGTACTTC
CASSFDLPGAEQYF
>once|TRBJ1-3|TRBV5-1|NA
TGCGCCAGCAGCTTGGAGACCCCAGGGTCGGGAAACACCATATATTTT
CASSLETPGSGNTIYF
>few|TRBJ2-7|TRBV30|TRBD2
TGTGCCTGGAGGGCAGGGAGGGGCGAGCAGTACTTC
CAWRAGRGEQYF
>NA|TRBJ1-2|TRBV27|NA
TGTGCCAGCAGTTTACGTTCGGGCGGACTCAACTATGGCTACACCTTC
CASSLRSGGLNYGYTF
>NA|TRBJ2-2|TRBV29-1|NA
TGCAGCGTGCCCCGTCAGAACACCGGGGAGCTGTTTTTT
CSVPRQNTGELFF
>NA|TRBJ2-3|TRBV9|TRBD2
TGTGCCAGCAGCGCGGGACTAGCGAGGGGGACGAATACGCAGTATTTT
CASSAGLARGTNTQYF
>NA|TRBJ2-2|TRBV10-3|NA
TGTGCCGTGGTGGTGGCAGTGGGGTTCGACACCGGGGAGCTGTTTTTT
CAVVVAVGFDTGELFF
>NA|TRBJ2-7|TRBV6-5|NA
TGTGCCAGCACCGACCGGCCCTACGAGCAGTACTTC
CASTDRPYEQYF
>NA|TRBJ1-6|TRBV5-1|TRBD1
TGCGCCAGCAGCGGGACAGGGAAAGATTCACCCCTCCACTTT
CASSGTGKDSPLHF
>NA|TRBJ1-1|TRBV6-5|NA
TGTGCCAGCACCAACGGGGTGAACACTGAAGCTTTCTTT
CASTNGVNTEAFF
>NA|TRBJ2-1|TRBV7-2|TRBD1
TGTGCCAGCAGCTTGGACAGGGATTCTAGGGTGAATGAGCAGTTCTTC
CASSLDRDSRVNEQFF
>NA|TRBJ1-2|TRBV18|TRBD1
TGTGCCAGCTCACCACCGCCGCGTCAGGGGGCGGAGGGCTACACCTTC
CASSPPPRQGAEGYTF
>NA|TRBJ2-5|TRBV29-1|NA
TGCAGCGTTGGGGTGACTACTGGGCAAGAGACCCAGTACTTC
CSVGVTTGQETQYF
>NA|TRBJ2-1|TRBV9|NA
TGTGCCAGCAGCTTCCTAGAGGAGCACGGTGAGCAGTTCTTC
CASSFLEEHGEQFF
>NA|TRBJ2-2|TRBV4-1|NA
TGCGCCAGCAGCCAAGAACCGCTTCCTAACACCGGGGAGCTGTTTTTT
CASSQEPLPNTGELFF
>few|TRBJ2-1|TRBV19|NA
TGTGCCAGTAAGGGCGGCTCCTACAATGAGCAGTTCTTC
CASKGGSYNEQFF
>NA|TRBJ1-1|TRBV19|NA
TGTGCCAGTAGACGGACAGCGAACACTGAAGCTTTCTTT
CASRRTANTEAFF